These 14 T cell receptor beta chains share one sample of origin, sequenced in a study of CD8+ T cells in alopecia areata. Treatment in this sample: oral pan-JAK inhibitor, 5-10 mg twice daily. The authors extracted RNA and reverse transcribed it into cDNA as the sequencing template. The protocol was immunoSEQ multiplex PCR, while the TCRdb copy is restricted to in-frame clones and leaves out a portion. This sample carries roughly 180,000 clones, 60% to 70% of them seen once, and the ten largest clones take approximately 3.5%. Specimen: CD4+ T cells sorted from blood, collected at week 4, from a patient treated with tofacitinib. All receptors come from a human donor with alopecia areata.

The chain is built from TRBV6-5 and TRBJ1-2; 9 positions match TRBD1. CDR3 length: 15 amino acids. The J segment lost 4 bases and the V segment lost 4 bases, leaving 7 bases of the junction unmatched. CDR1 and CDR2 (germline): MNHEY, SVGAGI. CDR3 sequence: CASSSRTGAPYGYTF. CDR3 bases: TGTGCCAGCAGTTCTAGGACAGGGGCACCCTATGGCTACACCTTC.

The chain has TRBV4-1 and TRBJ2-7, with 9 nucleotides matching TRBD1. CDR1 and CDR2 from the germline V gene are MGHRA and YSYEKL. The CDR3 is made up of 18 amino acids. V dropped 4 bases and J dropped 2; count of bases not matched to a gene: 15. This CDR3 reads CASSRLDSFGTGPYEQYF. CDR3 sequence (DNA): TGCGCCAGCAGCCGACTGGATTCGTTTGGGACAGGGCCCTACGAGCAGTACTTC.

This clone showed up just a few times. The rearrangement links TRBV2 to TRBJ2-7, with a possible D match to TRBD1 (5 bases). The V end was cut by 0 bases, the J end by 3 bases, with 9 bases between. The CDR3 is made up of 14 amino acids. Germline CDR1 and CDR2: SNHLY and FYNNEI. The CDR3 DNA follows: TGTGCCAGCAGTGAAGCTACAGGCCGCTACGAGCAGTACTTC. It codes for CASSEATGRYEQYF.

The chain combines TRBV4-2 with TRBJ2-3; tentatively, D is TRBD2 (6 bases). V was trimmed by 1 base and J by 1 base, leaving 12 bases between them. Germline lookup yields CDR1 LGHNA and CDR2 YNFKEQ. This CDR3 contains 16 residues. CDR3 region: CASSQARLGGTDTQYF. The CDR3 nucleotides read TGTGCCAGCAGCCAAGCCCGACTAGGGGGCACAGATACGCAGTATTTT.

This clone was counted only a few times. This rearrangement joins TRBV9 to TRBJ1-1, with a possible D match to TRBD1 (5 bases). The CDR3 consists of 14 residues. The ends were cut back, 4 bases at V and 2 bases at J, with 12 bases in the middle. Per the germline V gene, CDR1 is SGDLS and CDR2 is YYNGEE. CDR3 protein: CASSLGRRNTEAFF. The CDR3 DNA is TGTGCCAGCAGCCTGGGACGGAGAAACACTGAAGCTTTCTTT.

The rearrangement joins TRBV6-5 to TRBJ1-2; 10 positions agree with TRBD1. CDR1 is MNHEY and CDR2 is SVGAGI in the germline V gene. The J segment lost 2 bases and the V segment lost 6 bases, leaving 3 bases of the junction unmatched. The CDR3 contains 14 residues. The DNA for the CDR3 is TGTGCCAGCAGCCGGGGACAGGGGAACTATGGCTACACCTTC. Translation: CASSRGQGNYGYTF.

The chain is built from TRBV27 and TRBJ1-1; possible D gene TRBD1, 6 bases. CDR1 is MNHEY and CDR2 is SMNVEV in the germline V gene (reference sequence). This CDR3 is built from 12 residues. The V gene lost 9 bases and the J gene lost 5 bases, with 13 bases spanning the gap. The chain's CDR3 is CASGGGKTEAFF. The DNA of the CDR3 is TGTGCCAGTGGAGGGGGGAAGACTGAAGCTTTCTTT.

This clone came up a few times. The chain uses TRBV29-1 and TRBJ1-6; tentatively, D is TRBD1 (5 bases). CDR1 is SQVTM, CDR2 ANQGSEA, per germline. V lost 5 bases and J lost 12, with 17 bases in between. The CDR3 is 13 residues long. The CDR3, as DNA: TGCAGCGTTTCGGAGAGTTTGGGGGGACCCCTCCACTTT. This encodes CSVSESLGGPLHF.

In this sample, this clone turned up a few times. The chain recombines TRBV27 with TRBJ2-2; possibly TRBD2 for D (7 bases). The CDR3 covers 19 residues. V shed 3 bases and J shed 1 base, with 21 bases lying between them. Germline CDR1 is MNHEY and CDR2 is SMNVEV (reference sequence). The DNA for the CDR3 is TGTGCCAGCAGTTTGAGGGGGGGCGAATCGTTTCGGAACACCGGGGAGCTGTTTTTT. It yields the protein CASSLRGGESFRNTGELFF.

The sample holds a few counts of this clone. The V call is TRBV28, the J call TRBJ2-1; D not certain. V gave up 6 bases and J gave up 5 bases, with 17 bases separating them. The CDR3 extends over 15 amino acids. Germline assignment: CDR1 MDHEN and CDR2 SYDVKM. In nucleotides, the CDR3 is TGTGCCAGCAGCCTCCTTGGCGGCAAAAACAATGAGCAGTTCTTC. Translated: CASSLLGGKNNEQFF.

The V gene is TRBV29-1, the J gene TRBJ1-1; 7 positions agree with TRBD1. The germline CDR1 and CDR2 sequences are SQVTM and ANQGSEA. Trimming cost V 7 bases and J 5 bases; bases outside gene matches: 10. The CDR3 extends over 13 amino acids. CDR3 loop: CSANDRVGTEAFF. The CDR3, as DNA: TGCAGCGCCAACGACAGGGTTGGGACTGAAGCTTTCTTT. The full variable domain, with the rest looked up from reference TRBV29-1 and TRBJ1-1, is SAVISQKPSRDICQRGTSLTIQCQVDSQVTMMFWYRQQPGQSLTLIATANQGSEATYESGFVIDKFPISRPNLTFSTLTVSNMSPEDSSIYLCSANDRVGTEAFFGQGTRLTVV.

The chain couples TRBV7-2 to TRBJ2-7; 8 bases are a match to TRBD2. Germline V lookup: CDR1 SGHTA, CDR2 FQGNSA. The CDR3 totals 13 residues. Germline trimming cut 8 bases from V and 0 bases from J; bases unmatched to any gene: 3. CDR3 amino acids: CASQGTSSYEQYF. CDR3 bases: TGTGCCAGCCAAGGGACTAGCTCCTACGAGCAGTACTTC.

The chain recombines TRBV30 with TRBJ2-5; no clear D gene. Trimming left V 0 bases short and J 2 bases short, with 10 bases between. From germline, CDR1 is GTSNPN and CDR2 SVGIG (reference sequence). CDR3 length equals 14 residues. Here the CDR3 reads CAWSVQFRQETQYF. CDR3 nucleotides: TGTGCCTGGAGTGTCCAGTTTCGACAAGAGACCCAGTACTTC.

This clone has more than one count but fewer than ten. The chain couples TRBV5-1 to TRBJ1-6; D is possibly TRBD1 (5 bases). Trimming stripped 4 bases from V and 9 bases from J, with 20 bases between. In germline, CDR1 is SGHRS, CDR2 YFSETQ. The CDR3 runs to 16 residues. The CDR3: CASSVNRDAYGSPLHF. The CDR3 region has the DNA TGCGCCAGCAGCGTCAACCGGGACGCCTACGGTTCACCCCTCCACTTT.